The clone carrying this T cell receptor beta chain was detected a few times. The antigen is not known. Sequencing templates came from extracted RNA that was reverse transcribed into cDNA. The table came from immunoSEQ multiplex PCR; TCRdb's copy has only in-frame clones and leaves some out. The repertoire has more than 100,000 clones, about 50% of them found once; the top ten carry 0.46%. This record comes from a study of CD8+ T cells in alopecia areata. Overall study context: It was oral tofacitinib, at 5 to 10 mg twice daily, that treated patients received.

Regarding the study as a whole: Normal scalp had lower clonality than lesional scalp, with alopecia totalis/universalis lesions showing this most strongly. Expanded CD8+ clones among the top 100, as well as scalp clonality, were significantly decreased by tofacitinib.

Treatment denoted: oral pan-JAK inhibitor, 5-10 mg twice daily. Starting from PBMCs, sorting isolated CD4+ and CD8+ T cells. Between the trimmed V and J ends, which lost 8 bases and 5 bases, there was a span of 13 bases. Per the germline V gene, CDR1 is LNHDA and CDR2 is SQIVND (reference sequence). This CDR3 is 13 amino acids long. V is TRBV19 and J is TRBJ2-1, with a weak D call TRBD2 (5 bases). This TCR was sampled from a human donor with alopecia areata. The sequencing here drew on CD4+ T cells sorted from blood, taken at week 4, from a patient treated with tofacitinib. CDR3 residues: CASDYPGHNEQFF. For the CDR3, the DNA is TGTGCCAGTGACTACCCGGGCCACAATGAGCAGTTCTTC.